The sequence of this T cell receptor beta chain was determined in a study of T cells after yellow fever vaccination. TCRdb re-derived calls from the 5' RACE reads in MiXCR, one entry per CDR3 protein. The data hold some 300,000 distinct CDR3 sequences, with around 3.6% observed a single time. This clonotype was counted at least ten times. Sequencing used PBMCs, obtained on the day of the yellow fever booster vaccination. The sequence was obtained from a man between 18 and 35 years old who received the YFV17D yellow fever vaccine.

The CDR3 loop is CASSYSHTGRNTGELFF. CDR3 nucleotide sequence: TGTGCCAGCAGCTACTCACACACGGGCAGGAACACCGGGGAGCTGTTTTTT. This sequence joins TRBV2 and TRBJ2-2; unclear D gene. The CDR3 is made up of 17 amino acids. Trimming removed 6 bases at V and 1 base at J, with 18 bases between. Germline CDR1 SNHLY, CDR2 FYNNEI.